This T cell receptor (beta chain) was sequenced during a study of shared clonotypes between healthy human individuals. Across the study: Serving as donors were a couple of women and a few men, whose ages spanned 18 to 49.

With respect to this clone: The antigen is undetermined.

Notes on the study in general: Researchers found naive subsets generally carried larger estimated richness than memory subsets. Non-shared clonotypes had lower generation probabilities than clonotypes shared by all four sorted-subset donors.

The method was immunoSEQ multiplex PCR; TCRdb's version includes in-frame clones alone and lacks a portion of them. The repertoire holds 600,000 to 700,000 clones, with more than 70% as singletons. Partitioning of CD4+ cells yielded a CD45RA+ naive subset and a CD45RA-negative memory subset. Germline V CDR1 and CDR2: MDHEN, SYDVKM. V gave up 6 bases and J gave up 0 bases; unmatched junction bases: 3. The CDR3 has 15 residues. The receptor's source is a woman aged 30 to 39 in good health. The chain carries TRBV28 and TRBJ2-1; 9 positions agree with TRBD1. The sample consisted of memory CD4+ T cells sorted from blood. Subset meaning: CD45RA-negative fraction. The CDR3 loop is CASRTGGGSYNEQFF. CDR3 coding DNA: TGTGCCAGCAGGACAGGGGGTGGCTCCTACAATGAGCAGTTCTTC.